This TCR beta chain was retrieved from a study of neoadjuvant anti-PD-1 for oral cavity cancer. General study findings and limits: Higher pretreatment blood Treg/Th17 ratios correlated with higher pretreatment blood and lower post-treatment tumor TCRbeta clonality. Non-responders to neoadjuvant nivolumab had significantly more clonal PBMC T cells than responders.

A remark on this clone: Its target is unknown.

Blood libraries mostly used around 0.45 ug genomic DNA, six replicates each. The repertoire was sequenced with immunoSEQ multiplex PCR; TCRdb's copy has only in-frame clones and lacks some. The sample lists under 8,500 clones; roughly 70% were seen once. Time point here: after neoadjuvant nivolumab, at surgical resection. Patients had newly diagnosed, untreated stage II-IVA oral cavity squamous cell carcinoma. The source is a person aged 40-85 years with oral cavity squamous cell carcinoma. The material was PBMCs, obtained after nivolumab (anti-PD-1) treatment.

The CDR3 spells CASLRVGGNEQFF. DNA for the CDR3: TGTGCCAGCCTCAGGGTGGGCGGCAATGAGCAGTTCTTC. The chain recombines TRBV27 with TRBJ2-1; the D gene is possibly TRBD1 (5 bases). The germline gives CDR1 MNHEY, CDR2 SMNVEV (reference sequence). This CDR3 is built from 13 residues. Trimming left V 8 bases short and J 6 bases short, with 14 bases between.